Described below is a single T cell receptor beta chain sequence and its context. As yet, its antigen is unknown. The data belong to a study of shared clonotypes between healthy human individuals. General observations from the study: The donor pool, a small one, limited the genetic and exposure-history diversity represented. Unshared clonotypes carried lower generation probabilities than those common to all four donors. It was observed that 5% to 6.5% of naive CD4 clonotypes were shared across four donors.

Here immunoSEQ multiplex PCR was the method, and the copy in TCRdb shows in-frame clones only, minus some. The data contain approximately 2.5 million clones, over 85% of them singletons. V gave up 2 bases and J gave up 0 bases, with 17 bases separating them. In germline, CDR1 is SGHRS, CDR2 YFSETQ. CDR3 size: 17 residues. Sequencing input: naive CD4+ T cells from PBMCs. Documented subset: CD45RA+ positively selected. The chain couples TRBV5-1 to TRBJ1-1, with D uncertain. The source is a man aged 18 to 29 in good health. Some clones in this sample may be carry-over from other donors' samples. CDR3 protein: CASSFSGPSQMNTEAFF. The CDR3 nucleotides read TGCGCCAGCAGCTTCAGTGGGCCGTCTCAAATGAACACTGAAGCTTTCTTT.